The present T cell receptor (beta chain) was sequenced within a study of T cell responses to AZD1222 COVID-19 vaccine. Study conclusions and caveats: Among AZD1222 vaccinees, only 5 to 7 were seropositive at baseline. Spike-specific TCR repertoires showed rising breadth and depth after two AZD1222 doses. There were mostly white British donors and more females than males, and clonal diversity was possibly underestimated. Repertoire sampling was restricted to post-peak T cell response timepoints.

The protocol was immunoSEQ multiplex PCR, while the TCRdb copy is restricted to in-frame clones and leaves out a portion. In the table there are some 90,000 clones, 85% to 90% of which are singletons. This clone appeared once. What it binds is unknown. This CDR3 region has 16 residues. The ends were cut back, 1 base at V and 6 bases at J, with 17 bases in the middle. Germline CDR1 and CDR2: LNHDA and SQIVND (reference sequence). The TCR sequence derives from an adult who received the AZD1222 COVID-19 vaccine. The chain joins TRBV19 to TRBJ2-3, with D perhaps matching TRBD1 (6 bases). The sample here was peripheral blood, taken 28 days after the second AZD1222 dose. In nucleotides, the CDR3 is TGTGCCAGTAGTATAGCGGGCAGGGGAAGACGGGATACGCAGTATTTT. Protein product: CASSIAGRGRRDTQYF.